This passage covers 11 T cell receptor beta chains from one sample sequenced in a study of T cells in Graves' hyperthyroidism and ophthalmopathy. Researchers took RNA transcripts and amplified the TCR beta CDR3 regions from them. Primed by the HTBI set, a first-round RT-PCR was run on the TCR CDR3. TCRdb fed the multiplex PCR reads into MiXCR, producing one record per CDR3 protein. The sample yields approximately 400,000 distinct CDR3 sequences, over 12% seen once. Sequencing was done on a sample of blood. Receptors originate from a man aged 50 to 59 with Graves' ophthalmopathy.

This clonotype was seen more than once but under ten times. The V and J genes are TRBV20-1 and TRBJ1-2; 8 bases map to TRBD1. Germline CDR1 and CDR2: DFQATT and SNEGSKA (reference sequence). V trimming: 5 bases; J trimming: 8 bases; junction bases outside the gene matches: 7. The CDR3 runs to 12 residues. The CDR3 bases are TGCAGTGCTGGAAGCGACAGGGGCGGCTACACCTTC. It codes for CSAGSDRGGYTF.

This clonotype was counted ten times or more. The chain links TRBV30 to TRBJ1-1; TRBD1 matches at 9 bases. The CDR3 spans 14 residues. Losses at the gene ends were 3 bases for V and 7 bases for J; bases not matched to a gene: 9. Looked up from germline, CDR1 is GTSNPN and CDR2 is SVGIG (reference sequence). This CDR3 reads CAWRKDRGGIEAFF. In nucleotides, the CDR3 is TGTGCCTGGAGGAAGGACAGGGGCGGTATTGAAGCTTTCTTT.

This clonotype was counted only a few times. The rearrangement uses TRBV3-1 and TRBJ2-7; 12 bases match TRBD2. CDR3 size: 19 residues. Germline CDR1 LGHDT, CDR2 YNNKEL (reference sequence). Trimming cost V 0 bases and J 3 bases; bases outside gene matches: 12. CDR3 sequence reads: CASSQEIAASGGGHYEQYF. The CDR3 bases are TGTGCCAGCAGCCAAGAGATTGCGGCTAGCGGGGGGGGGCACTACGAGCAGTACTTC.

This clonotype was counted many times. The chain has TRBV11-2 and TRBJ2-5; TRBD2 agrees at 13 bases. Germline trimming cut 5 bases from V and 3 bases from J; bases unmatched to any gene: 12. Looked up from germline, CDR1 is SGHAT and CDR2 is FQNNGV. The CDR3 has 18 residues. DNA for the CDR3: TGTGCCAGCAGCCCGCACCACAGGACTAGCGGGAGTGAAGAGACCCAGTACTTC. It translates to CASSPHHRTSGSEETQYF.

Comments on this clonotype: Possible read error: a much larger clone is one base away. Written as DNA, the CDR3 is TGTGTCAGCTCACCGACAGGGAGGCCCCAGCATTTT. Residues: CVSSPTGRPQHF. The genes are TRBV18 and TRBJ1-5, with 7 bases identical to TRBD1. Germline V gives CDR1 KGHSH, CDR2 LQKENI. The CDR3 runs 12 residues.

This clonotype appeared many times. This rearrangement joins TRBV29-1 to TRBJ1-2, with 9 bases identical to TRBD1. The CDR3 runs 12 residues. Germline trimming cut 5 bases from V and 5 bases from J; bases unmatched to any gene: 3. Germline loops: CDR1 SQVTM, CDR2 ANQGSEA. The CDR3: CSVRTGDYGYTF. The CDR3 coding sequence is TGCAGCGTTCGGACAGGGGATTATGGCTACACCTTC.

The table lists this clonotype with many counts. The genes are TRBV30 and TRBJ2-5, with a weak D call TRBD1 (5 bases). Germline CDR1 GTSNPN, CDR2 SVGIG (reference sequence). The CDR3 extends over 14 amino acids. V gave up 2 bases and J gave up 5 bases, with 15 bases separating them. CDR3 nucleotide sequence: TGTGCCTGGAGTCCACTGGCAGGGTGGGAGACCCAGTACTTC. As protein: CAWSPLAGWETQYF.

This clonotype was detected many times. This chain joins TRBV11-2 and TRBJ2-1, with unresolved D. This CDR3 is built from 14 residues. Germline CDR1 reads SGHAT; CDR2 reads FQNNGV. Trimming left V 2 bases short and J 0 bases short, with 5 bases between. CDR3 DNA: TGTGCCAGCAGCTTACTGGGCTCCTACAATGAGCAGTTCTTC. Encoded protein: CASSLLGSYNEQFF.

This clonotype has at least ten counts. This rearrangement joins TRBV11-3 to TRBJ1-4, with D uncertain. Trimming shortened V by 1 base and J by 0 bases, and 6 bases separated the two germline ends. The CDR3 has 15 residues. The germline V gene encodes CDR1 SGHNT and CDR2 YENEEA. CDR3 residues: CASSLAGATNEKLFF. CDR3 nucleotides: TGTGCCAGCAGCTTAGCGGGTGCAACTAATGAAAAACTGTTTTTT.

The gene calls are TRBV30 and TRBJ2-1; no definite D call. The germline gives CDR1 GTSNPN, CDR2 SVGIG (reference sequence). The CDR3 covers 14 residues. V was cut by 3 bases and J by 7 bases, with 16 bases left in between. This chain's CDR3 is CAWSGPPFGNEQFF. In DNA form, the CDR3 reads TGTGCCTGGAGCGGCCCCCCGTTTGGGAATGAGCAGTTCTTC.

There are a few counts of this clonotype. This rearrangement joins TRBV7-2 to TRBJ2-1; TRBD2 aligns across 7 bases. The junction had 9 bases not matched to a gene; V was cut back by 6 bases and J by 4 bases. CDR1 SGHTA and CDR2 FQGNSA come from the germline V gene. The CDR3 length is 15 residues. CDR3 bases: TGTGCCAGCAGTCCCGGACTAGGAACATACAATGAGCAGTTCTTC. Translated: CASSPGLGTYNEQFF.